These 22 T cell receptor beta chains were sequenced from one sample in a study of T cells expressing NK-cell markers. TCRdb reprocessed the 5' RACE reads and reports one entry per CDR3 protein, with no DNA. Its listing shows roughly 430,000 distinct CDR3 sequences. Material: blood T cells: a sorted CD56 or NKG2C T cell subset, CD4+ or CD8+ T cells, or bulk PBMC T cells (not recorded which). Every receptor here comes from a woman aged 18 to 75 in good health.

This chain joins TRBV20-1 and TRBJ2-3; lacking DNA, the TRBD2 call made by TCRdb goes unchecked. The CDR3 consists of 17 residues. Looked up from germline, CDR1 is DFQATT and CDR2 is SNEGSKA (reference sequence). Here the CDR3 reads CSARDFVLAGGTDTQYF.

CDR3: CSVELGGRYEQYF. The rearrangement uses TRBV29-1 and TRBJ2-7. Looked up from germline, CDR1 is SQVTM and CDR2 is ANQGSEA. The CDR3 consists of 13 residues.

This CDR3 is CASSAKFTGANVLTF. The J gene is TRBJ2-6, the V gene TRBV5-1. The CDR3 loop spans 15 amino acids. Looked up from germline, CDR1 is SGHRS and CDR2 is YFSETQ.

This chain links TRBV12-3 or TRBV12-4 with TRBJ1-4. The CDR3 consists of 13 residues. The CDR3: CASSFTLNEKLFF.

The chain combines TRBV30 with TRBJ1-4; TCRdb returns TRBD1, unconfirmable since there is no DNA. The germline V gene has CDR1 GTSNPN and CDR2 SVGIG (reference sequence). This CDR3 contains 15 residues. The CDR3 here is CAWTRGGTTNEKLFF.

The chain is built from TRBV24-1 and TRBJ1-5; the TCRdb D gene call, TRBD1, has no DNA to confirm it. From germline, CDR1 is KGHDR and CDR2 SFDVKD. This CDR3 comprises 13 residues. The CDR3 loop reads CAGRRGSNQPQHF.

The chain combines TRBV20-1 with TRBJ2-3; there is no DNA to check the TCRdb D call of TRBD2. The V gene's germline CDR1 is DFQATT and CDR2 SNEGSKA (reference sequence). This CDR3 region has 15 residues. The CDR3 here is CSASPGLADSDTQYF.

V is TRBV5-5 and J is TRBJ2-3. The CDR3 runs 14 residues. Per the germline V gene, CDR1 is SGHKS and CDR2 is YYEKEE (reference sequence). The CDR3: CASSLSTYTDTQYF.

The gene calls are TRBV20-1 and TRBJ1-2; TCRdb's D gene call, TRBD1, goes unchecked for lack of DNA. Per the germline V gene, CDR1 is DFQATT and CDR2 is SNEGSKA (reference sequence). The CDR3 consists of 13 residues. CDR3 region: CSAYTGTPYGYTF.

The CDR3 is CASSEKLAGGDEQFF. V usage is TRBV6-1 and J usage is TRBJ2-1; TCRdb outputs TRBD2, but without DNA this stays unchecked. The CDR3 runs to 15 residues. CDR1 is MNHNS and CDR2 is SASEGT in the germline V gene.

The chain carries TRBV20-1 and TRBJ1-1; TCRdb names TRBD1, which stays unverified in the absence of DNA. The CDR3 is 14 residues long. Germline CDR1 DFQATT, CDR2 SNEGSKA (reference sequence). CDR3 sequence reads: CSAPQGAHNTEAFF.

The chain carries TRBV5-5 and TRBJ2-1; TCRdb's D gene call, TRBD1, goes unchecked for lack of DNA. Germline values: CDR1 SGHKS, CDR2 YYEKEE (reference sequence). This CDR3 contains 17 residues. This chain's CDR3 is CASSPVSGASSSNEQFF.

The chain links TRBV29-1 to TRBJ1-2; TCRdb proposes TRBD1, but this gene call is untestable without DNA. The CDR3 extends over 15 amino acids. Germline CDR1 SQVTM, CDR2 ANQGSEA. CDR3 region: CSVSRLGYSWGGYTF.

The chain couples TRBV11-2 to TRBJ2-2; TCRdb lists TRBD2, though no DNA is available to test this call. The CDR3 contains 18 residues. Germline CDR1 SGHAT, CDR2 FQNNGV. The CDR3: CASSFGLAGATNTGELFF.

The chain joins TRBV4-3 to TRBJ2-1; TCRdb's assignment of TRBD2 cannot be checked, as there is no DNA. The CDR3 covers 19 residues. CDR1 LGHNA and CDR2 YSLEER come from the germline V gene. The CDR3 reads CASSQDGAGTSGANNEQFF.

This chain links TRBV5-1 with TRBJ2-3; the D call of TRBD2 rests on TCRdb alone, since no DNA is present to check it. CDR1 is SGHRS, CDR2 YFSETQ, per germline. The CDR3 is 17 residues long. The CDR3 is CASSSDPPGLFTDTQYF.

The rearrangement uses TRBV5-1 and TRBJ2-1; lacking DNA, the TRBD2 call made by TCRdb goes unchecked. CDR1 and CDR2 from the germline V gene are SGHRS and YFSETQ. The CDR3 covers 13 residues. The CDR3 region is CASSPSWSDEQFF.

The chain employs TRBV10-3 and TRBJ2-3. CDR1 and CDR2 (germline): ENHRY, SYGVKD. The CDR3 has 12 amino acids. CDR3 region: CAISEDDDTQYF.

This chain uses TRBV12-3 or TRBV12-4 with TRBJ2-7; the D call from TCRdb, TRBD2, cannot be confirmed without DNA. The CDR3 length is 12 residues. CDR3 region: CASALTAYEQYF.

The CDR3 here is CSARDEGAEQYF. The gene calls are TRBV20-1 and TRBJ2-7; TCRdb calls TRBD1, which cannot be checked without DNA. This CDR3 region has 12 residues. From germline, CDR1 is DFQATT and CDR2 SNEGSKA (reference sequence).

The V gene is TRBV20-1, the J gene TRBJ1-4; the TRBD1 assignment by TCRdb is unverifiable without DNA. CDR3 length: 12 residues. Germline V CDR1 and CDR2: DFQATT, SNEGSKA (reference sequence). The CDR3 reads CSAPDRNEKLFF.

The rearrangement joins TRBV19 to TRBJ2-2. This CDR3 comprises 13 residues. In germline, CDR1 is LNHDA, CDR2 SQIVND (reference sequence). CDR3 loop: CASRPANTGELFF.